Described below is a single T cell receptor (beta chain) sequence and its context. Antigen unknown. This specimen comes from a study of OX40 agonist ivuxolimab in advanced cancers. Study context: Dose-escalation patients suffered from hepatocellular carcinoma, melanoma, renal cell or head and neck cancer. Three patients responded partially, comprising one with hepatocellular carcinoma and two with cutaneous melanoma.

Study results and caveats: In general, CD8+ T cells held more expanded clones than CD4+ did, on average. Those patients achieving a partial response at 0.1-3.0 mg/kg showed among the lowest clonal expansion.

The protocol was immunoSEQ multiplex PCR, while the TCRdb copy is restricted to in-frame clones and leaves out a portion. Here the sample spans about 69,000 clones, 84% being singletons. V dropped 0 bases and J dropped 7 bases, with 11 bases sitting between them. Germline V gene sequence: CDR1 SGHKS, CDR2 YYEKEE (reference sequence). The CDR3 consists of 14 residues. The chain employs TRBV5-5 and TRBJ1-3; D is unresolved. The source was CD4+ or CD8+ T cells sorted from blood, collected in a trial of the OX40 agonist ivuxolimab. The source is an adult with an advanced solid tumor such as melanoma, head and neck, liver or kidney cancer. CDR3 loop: CASSLALARNTIYF. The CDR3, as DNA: TGTGCCAGCAGCTTGGCCTTGGCTCGGAACACCATATATTTT.